A selection of T cell receptor beta chains follows, all from one sample in a study of blood T cell repertoires in COVID-19. The data were produced by immunoSEQ multiplex PCR, yet TCRdb's version contains in-frame clones alone and is incomplete. Among around 60,000 clones, around 91% were seen once, and the ten largest hold about an eighth. Sequencing was carried out using peripheral blood. These receptor sequences come from a man aged 55 to 69 with active COVID-19. Each CDR3 is given with its conserved first and last residue. A D gene is named only where the DNA matches it firmly. Only part of the rows carry a size: once, few, many, or a class if the clone is expanded.

clone size: once
D gene: NA
J gene: TRBJ2-2
V gene: TRBV7-3
CDR3 protein: CASSPTNTGELFF
CDR3 DNA: TGTGCCAGCAGCCCTACCAACACCGGGGAGCTGTTTTTT

clone size: NA
D gene: TRBD2
J gene: TRBJ2-1
V gene: TRBV6-2/TRBV6-3
CDR3 protein: CASSYLRLAGGNEQFF
CDR3 DNA: TGTGCCAGCAGTTACCTCCGACTAGCGGGGGGCAATGAGCAGTTCTTC

clone size: NA
D gene: NA
J gene: TRBJ1-1
V gene: TRBV5-8
CDR3 protein: CASSPSYTEAFF
CDR3 DNA: TGTGCCAGCAGCCCTTCCTACACTGAAGCTTTCTTT

clone size: few
D gene: TRBD1
J gene: TRBJ2-1
V gene: TRBV4-1
CDR3 protein: CASSYEPGTGGRNEQFF
CDR3 DNA: TGCGCCAGCAGCTACGAACCCGGGACAGGGGGCAGGAATGAGCAGTTCTTC

clone size: once
D gene: NA
J gene: TRBJ2-2
V gene: TRBV3-1/TRBV3-2
CDR3 protein: CASSLLRPTGLTGELFF
CDR3 DNA: TGTGCCAGCAGCCTCCTACGTCCCACAGGCTTGACCGGGGAGCTGTTTTTT

clone size: once
D gene: TRBD1
J gene: TRBJ2-2
V gene: TRBV5-6
CDR3 protein: CASSYSGQGNTGELFF
CDR3 DNA: TGTGCCAGCAGCTATTCGGGACAGGGAAACACCGGGGAGCTGTTTTTT

clone size: NA
D gene: NA
J gene: TRBJ1-2
V gene: TRBV7-9
CDR3 protein: CASSLVSRDGYTF
CDR3 DNA: TGTGCCAGCAGCTTAGTTTCCAGGGATGGCTACACCTTC

clone size: NA
D gene: TRBD1
J gene: TRBJ1-1
V gene: TRBV5-1
CDR3 protein: CASRLQGAKMNTEAFF
CDR3 DNA: TGCGCCAGCAGGCTACAGGGGGCAAAGATGAACACTGAAGCTTTCTTT

clone size: NA
D gene: TRBD1
J gene: TRBJ1-6
V gene: TRBV5-4
CDR3 protein: CASSLARGQNSPLHF
CDR3 DNA: TGTGCCAGCAGCTTGGCCAGGGGGCAGAATTCACCCCTCCACTTT

clone size: NA
D gene: NA
J gene: TRBJ1-1
V gene: TRBV28
CDR3 protein: CASSLVRVDTEAFF
CDR3 DNA: TGTGCCAGCAGTTTAGTGAGGGTGGACACTGAAGCTTTCTTT

clone size: NA
D gene: TRBD2
J gene: TRBJ2-1
V gene: TRBV5-8
CDR3 protein: CASRLGWGGYNEQFF
CDR3 DNA: TGTGCCAGCCGCCTCGGCTGGGGGGGGTACAATGAGCAGTTCTTC

clone size: NA
D gene: TRBD1
J gene: TRBJ2-7
V gene: TRBV5-1
CDR3 protein: CASSFKISGTGTFYEQYF
CDR3 DNA: TGCGCCAGCAGCTTCAAAATTTCCGGGACAGGGACTTTCTACGAGCAGTACTTC

clone size: NA
D gene: TRBD1
J gene: TRBJ2-5
V gene: TRBV3-1/TRBV3-2
CDR3 protein: CASSQETGGWETQYF
CDR3 DNA: TGTGCCAGCAGCCAAGAAACAGGGGGCTGGGAGACCCAGTACTTC

clone size: NA
D gene: TRBD2
J gene: TRBJ2-3
V gene: TRBV30
CDR3 protein: CAWINRRTSPGWAQYF
CDR3 DNA: TGTGCCTGGATTAACCGACGGACTAGCCCAGGGTGGGCGCAGTATTTT

clone size: few
D gene: NA
J gene: TRBJ1-2
V gene: TRBV4-3
CDR3 protein: CASSGGGEIYGYTF
CDR3 DNA: TGCGCCAGCAGCGGAGGGGGGGAAATCTATGGCTACACCTTC

clone size: NA
D gene: TRBD2
J gene: TRBJ2-1
V gene: TRBV5-3
CDR3 protein: CARSLPISGGPDNEQFF
CDR3 DNA: TGTGCCAGAAGCTTGCCAATCTCGGGGGGGCCCGACAATGAGCAGTTCTTC

clone size: NA
D gene: TRBD2
J gene: TRBJ2-5
V gene: TRBV4-2
CDR3 protein: CASSQAPGLAEETQYF
CDR3 DNA: TGTGCCAGCAGCCAAGCTCCGGGACTAGCGGAAGAGACCCAGTACTTC

clone size: NA
D gene: NA
J gene: TRBJ2-2
V gene: TRBV13
CDR3 protein: CASSLTGGELFF
CDR3 DNA: TGTGCCAGCAGCCTCACGGGTGGGGAGCTGTTTTTT

clone size: NA
D gene: NA
J gene: TRBJ1-1
V gene: TRBV10-1
CDR3 protein: CASSPSRGTEAFF
CDR3 DNA: TGCGCCAGCAGCCCGTCAAGGGGCACTGAAGCTTTCTTT

clone size: NA
D gene: TRBD1
J gene: TRBJ2-1
V gene: TRBV11-3
CDR3 protein: CASSLAPGTGDNEQFF
CDR3 DNA: TGTGCCAGCAGCTTAGCCCCCGGGACAGGGGACAATGAGCAGTTCTTC

clone size: NA
D gene: TRBD2
J gene: TRBJ2-1
V gene: TRBV6-5
CDR3 protein: CASSGAGGSYNEQFF
CDR3 DNA: TGTGCCAGCAGCGGAGCGGGAGGGTCCTACAATGAGCAGTTCTTC

clone size: NA
D gene: NA
J gene: TRBJ2-4
V gene: TRBV7-2
CDR3 protein: CASSLRPPGVAKNIQYF
CDR3 DNA: TGTGCCAGCAGCTTACGTCCCCCCGGAGTAGCCAAAAACATTCAGTACTTC

clone size: NA
D gene: NA
J gene: TRBJ1-6
V gene: TRBV27
CDR3 protein: CASSSPPYNSPLHF
CDR3 DNA: TGTGCCAGCAGTTCCCCCCCTTATAATTCACCCCTCCACTTT

clone size: NA
D gene: TRBD1
J gene: TRBJ2-7
V gene: TRBV6-2/TRBV6-3
CDR3 protein: CASSRDRAPTYEQYF
CDR3 DNA: TGTGCCAGCAGCCGGGACAGGGCACCTACCTACGAGCAGTACTTC

clone size: NA
D gene: NA
J gene: TRBJ1-5
V gene: TRBV27
CDR3 protein: CASSLWGDGQPQHF
CDR3 DNA: TGTGCCAGCAGTTTATGGGGGGATGGACAGCCCCAGCATTTT

clone size: NA
D gene: NA
J gene: TRBJ2-1
V gene: TRBV5-1
CDR3 protein: CASSLDWRQGEDNEQFF
CDR3 DNA: TGCGCCAGCAGCTTGGATTGGCGCCAGGGGGAGGACAATGAGCAGTTCTTC

clone size: once
D gene: TRBD2
J gene: TRBJ2-2
V gene: TRBV11-2
CDR3 protein: CASRRVLAGANTGELFF
CDR3 DNA: TGTGCCAGCAGACGCGTTCTGGCGGGGGCGAACACCGGGGAGCTGTTTTTT

clone size: NA
D gene: TRBD1
J gene: TRBJ1-4
V gene: TRBV28
CDR3 protein: CASRGTGGANEKLFF
CDR3 DNA: TGTGCCAGCAGGGGTACAGGGGGGGCTAATGAAAAACTGTTTTTT

clone size: few
D gene: NA
J gene: TRBJ1-4
V gene: TRBV2
CDR3 protein: CASSAPRRTATNEKLFF
CDR3 DNA: TGTGCCAGCAGTGCTCCCCGTCGGACAGCAACTAATGAAAAACTGTTTTTT